The 21 T cell receptor beta chains presented below share a single source sample, sequenced in a study of radiotherapy plus CTLA-4 blockade in lung cancer. Sequenced by immunoSEQ multiplex PCR; TCRdb stores in-frame clones only, minus some. Of around 99,000 clones in the sample, about 91% were seen once. Sequencing used peripheral blood, obtained from a patient treated with radiotherapy plus ipilimumab. Receptor source: a human donor with non-small cell lung cancer that progressed on radiotherapy plus ipilimumab.

V is TRBV19 and J is TRBJ1-2, with 7 positions matching TRBD1. The CDR3 totals 17 residues. V lost 5 bases to trimming and J lost 2 bases; unmatched junction nucleotides: 14. Germline-derived CDR1 and CDR2 are LNHDA and SQIVND (reference sequence). For the CDR3, the DNA is TGTGCCAGTAGTTCCCCCGGACAGGTCGAAACCAACTATGGCTACACCTTC. It codes for CASSSPGQVETNYGYTF.

The chain has TRBV5-1 and TRBJ2-1; D possibly uses TRBD1 or TRBD2 (5 bases each). Germline values: CDR1 SGHRS, CDR2 YFSETQ. The CDR3 is made up of 16 amino acids. V was pared by 3 bases and J by 2 bases, with 15 bases between. In DNA, the CDR3 is TGCGCCAGCAGCTATGAGGGACCAACGGCCTACAATGAGCAGTTCTTC. This encodes CASSYEGPTAYNEQFF.

The chain joins TRBV20-1 to TRBJ1-5; D ambiguous. This CDR3 region has 11 residues. Germline-derived CDR1 and CDR2 are DFQATT and SNEGSKA (reference sequence). V dropped 5 bases and J dropped 9 bases, with 11 bases sitting between them. CDR3: CSAVDAGPQHF. The CDR3 nucleotides are TGCAGTGCTGTTGACGCGGGGCCCCAGCATTTT.

This chain links TRBV6-5 with TRBJ2-1; 7 bases line up with TRBD2. The CDR3 is made up of 15 amino acids. CDR1 is MNHEY and CDR2 is SVGAGI in the germline V gene. The V gene end was trimmed by 3 bases and the J gene end by 6 bases; junction bases not matched to a gene: 8. CDR3 sequence reads: CASSYGAGKVNEQFF. CDR3 coding DNA: TGTGCCAGCAGTTATGGAGCGGGAAAAGTCAATGAGCAGTTCTTC.

The chain has TRBV4-2 and TRBJ2-7, with 9 nucleotides matching TRBD1. Trimming took 4 bases from V and 3 from J; bases not matched to a gene: 7. Per germline, CDR1 LGHNA and CDR2 YNFKEQ. The CDR3 has 15 amino acids. The CDR3 nucleotides are TGTGCCAGCAGCCCAAGGGGACAGGGAGTCTACGAGCAGTACTTC. Protein product: CASSPRGQGVYEQYF.

This chain links TRBV9 with TRBJ1-1; no clear D. From germline, CDR1 is SGDLS and CDR2 YYNGEE. V dropped 3 bases and J dropped 0 bases, with 15 bases sitting between them. The length of the CDR3 is 16 residues. The CDR3: CASSADGELMNTEAFF. The CDR3 coding sequence is TGTGCCAGCAGCGCCGATGGGGAGCTGATGAACACTGAAGCTTTCTTT.

This chain links TRBV2 with TRBJ2-7; no firm D call. This CDR3 spans 12 amino acids. Per the germline V gene, CDR1 is SNHLY and CDR2 is FYNNEI. V lost 5 bases and J lost 3, with 8 bases in between. CDR3 DNA: TGTGCCAGCAGTCTCCAACGCTACGAGCAGTACTTC. Its protein product is CASSLQRYEQYF.

This clone came up once. This chain connects TRBV15 to TRBJ2-5; D unresolved. This CDR3 has 13 residues. Germline CDR1 is LNHNV and CDR2 is YYDKDF (reference sequence). The V and J ends lost 1 base and 10 bases respectively, with 13 bases between them. In DNA, the CDR3 is TGTGCCACCAGCAGAGGAGCCTCAATTGGCCAGTACTTC. Encoded protein: CATSRGASIGQYF.

The V gene is TRBV19, the J gene TRBJ2-7, with 9 positions matching TRBD1. The CDR3 has 13 amino acids. Germline V gene data show CDR1 as LNHDA and CDR2 as SQIVND (reference sequence). V trimming: 5 bases; J trimming: 6 bases; junction bases outside the gene matches: 5. CDR3 coding DNA: TGTGCCAGTAGTGCAAGGACAGGGGTCGAGCAGTACTTC. Amino acid sequence: CASSARTGVEQYF.

The CDR3 region has the DNA TGTGCCAGCAGCTTCGGGCCCGGTTCAGATACGCAGTATTTT. It specifies CASSFGPGSDTQYF. The rearrangement joins TRBV11-2 to TRBJ2-3, with no clear D. The ends were cut back, 3 bases at V and 4 bases at J, with 11 bases in the middle. The CDR3 consists of 14 residues. Germline CDR1 and CDR2: SGHAT and FQNNGV.

The V and J genes are TRBV21-1 and TRBJ2-3; the table names TRBD2, a call not compared with the DNA. TRBV21-1 is shown as a pseudogene. The CDR3 is made up of 14 amino acids. The CDR3 loop is CATQREGRTDTQYF. The CDR3 nucleotides are TGTGCCACCCAGCGGGAGGGCCGAACAGATACGCAGTATTTT.

The J gene is TRBJ2-4, the V gene TRBV19, with 7 bases aligning to TRBD1. This CDR3 comprises 15 residues. Losses at the gene ends were 7 bases for V and 1 base for J; bases not matched to a gene: 7. From germline, CDR1 is LNHDA and CDR2 SQIVND (reference sequence). Here the CDR3 reads CASTHRGLAKNIQYF. CDR3 bases: TGTGCCAGTACCCACAGGGGTCTGGCCAAAAACATTCAGTACTTC.

This chain links TRBV5-1 with TRBJ2-7, with D tentatively TRBD2 (6 bases). The CDR3 is made up of 15 amino acids. The ends were cut back, 0 bases at V and 3 bases at J, with 13 bases in the middle. Germline lookup yields CDR1 SGHRS and CDR2 YFSETQ. The CDR3: CASSLEVGTHYEQYF. Written as DNA, the CDR3 is TGCGCCAGCAGCTTGGAAGTGGGGACTCACTACGAGCAGTACTTC.

This clone appeared a single time. This chain uses TRBV6-6 with TRBJ2-7; 8 bases align to TRBD2. J was trimmed by 7 bases and V by 8 bases; bases with no gene match: 4. The CDR3 consists of 11 residues. CDR1 MNHNY and CDR2 SVGAGI come from the germline V gene (reference sequence). The CDR3 nucleotides are TGTGCCAGCGACCGGGGGGGTGAGCAGTACTTC. Protein product: CASDRGGEQYF.

The chain employs TRBV5-1 and TRBJ2-7, with a weak D call TRBD1 (7 bases). V was shortened by 1 base and J by 0 bases, with 11 bases between the two germline ends. Germline loops: CDR1 SGHRS, CDR2 YFSETQ. This CDR3 has 15 residues. The CDR3 DNA follows: TGCGCCAGCAGCTTGCAGGGGGGCCTCTCCTACGAGCAGTACTTC. Protein: CASSLQGGLSYEQYF. The full variable domain, its missing parts supplied by reference TRBV5-1 and TRBJ2-7, is KAGVTQTPRYLIKTRGQQVTLSCSPISGHRSVSWYQQTPGQGLQFLFEYFSETQRNKGNFPGRFSGRQFSNSRSEMNVSTLELGDSALYLCASSLQGGLSYEQYFGPGTRLTVT.

The CDR3, as DNA: TGTGCCAGCAGCCTCCGGACTAGCGGTAGCACAGATACGCAGTATTTT. Translated, it gives CASSLRTSGSTDTQYF. The chain recombines TRBV7-6 with TRBJ2-3; 10 bases map to TRBD2. Germline V gives CDR1 SGHVS, CDR2 FNYEAQ. The CDR3 has 16 amino acids. After removal of 5 bases from V and 0 bases from J, the junction contained 5 bases not matched to a gene.

V and J are TRBV7-3 and TRBJ2-2; D possibly corresponds to TRBD1 (5 bases). The CDR3 has 14 amino acids. The ends were cut back, 3 bases at V and 2 bases at J, with 7 bases in the middle. Germline CDR1 and CDR2: SGHTA and FQGTGA. DNA of the CDR3: TGTGCCAGCAGCTTGGGGCTAAACACCGGGGAGCTGTTTTTT. Amino acids: CASSLGLNTGELFF. Full variable domain (outside the CDR3, taken from reference TRBV7-3 and TRBJ2-2): GAGVSQTPSNKVTEKGKYVELRCDPISGHTALYWYRQSLGQGPEFLIYFQGTGAADDSGLPNDRFFAVRPEGSVSTLKIQRTERGDSAVYLCASSLGLNTGELFFGEGSRLTVL.

As regards this clone: A far larger clone differs by one base, so this is likely a read error. V is TRBV5-6 and J is TRBJ1-2, with no clear D. V was pared by 1 base and J by 4 bases, with 14 bases between. Germline-derived CDR1 and CDR2 are SGHDT and YYEEEE. The CDR3 is made up of 15 amino acids. DNA of the CDR3: TGTGCCAGCAGCTTGAAAAGAGGCCTCCTCTATGGCTACACCTTC. Protein product: CASSLKRGLLYGYTF.

The chain has TRBV10-2 and TRBJ1-5; 7 bases agree with TRBD1. CDR1 is WSHSY and CDR2 is SAAADI in the germline V gene. This CDR3 is built from 13 residues. With 7 bases clipped from V and 4 bases from J, the junction kept 4 bases outside the gene matches. The CDR3 spells CASKGQLNQPQHF. CDR3 nucleotides: TGCGCCAGCAAGGGACAGCTGAATCAGCCCCAGCATTTT.

This clone occurred a few times. The DNA for the CDR3 is TGCGCCAGCAGCCAAGATGAGGTGGTAGGCTACACCTTC. Translated: CASSQDEVVGYTF. The rearrangement joins TRBV4-1 to TRBJ1-2, with D unclear. Germline values: CDR1 MGHRA, CDR2 YSYEKL. V lost 0 bases and J 8 bases, leaving 10 bases between the germline ends. CDR3 size: 13 residues.

This clone was observed a handful of times. This rearrangement joins TRBV11-2 to TRBJ1-2; possible D gene TRBD1, 5 bases. From germline, CDR1 is SGHAT and CDR2 FQNNGV. CDR3 length equals 15 residues. V dropped 5 bases and J dropped 5 bases, with 18 bases sitting between them. Here the CDR3 reads CASSPLSRGIYGYTF. The CDR3 DNA sequence: TGTGCCAGCAGCCCCCTCAGTCGGGGGATTTATGGCTACACCTTC.